The subject of this entry is one T cell receptor beta chain. Its specificity is unknown. Here immunoSEQ multiplex PCR was the method, and the copy in TCRdb shows in-frame clones only, minus some. The data contain 300,000 to 350,000 clones, approximately 86% of them singletons. Described treatment: some 20 received Ad26.COV2.S at low or high dose, single or two shots; roughly five received placebo; per-sample allocation not given. Collection of samples fell on day 63 after the first vaccine or placebo injection. In Boston, an adult donor aged 18-55 years took part. The study used a vaccine consisting of an Ad26 vector that expressed Wuhan-strain SARS-CoV-2 spike. The record originates from a study of Ad26.COV2.S vaccination and SARS-CoV-2 variants. The germline V gene has CDR1 SGHTA and CDR2 FQGNSA. V lost 0 bases and J lost 5, with 14 bases in between. The CDR3 is 16 residues long. Study-level points and caveats: Substantial breadth in spike-specific CD8+ and CD4+ T cell responses was reportedly seen after vaccination.

Sequences were derived from peripheral blood, sampled in a trial of Ad26.COV2.S vaccine versus placebo. The rearrangement joins TRBV7-2 to TRBJ2-1; tentatively, D is TRBD2 (6 bases). The TCR comes from a person between 18 and 65 years old who received the Ad26.COV2.S COVID-19 vaccine or a placebo. CDR3 sequence (DNA): TGTGCCAGCAGCTTAGCGGGGGGAGCGGCTAACAATGAGCAGTTCTTC. Protein sequence: CASSLAGGAANNEQFF.